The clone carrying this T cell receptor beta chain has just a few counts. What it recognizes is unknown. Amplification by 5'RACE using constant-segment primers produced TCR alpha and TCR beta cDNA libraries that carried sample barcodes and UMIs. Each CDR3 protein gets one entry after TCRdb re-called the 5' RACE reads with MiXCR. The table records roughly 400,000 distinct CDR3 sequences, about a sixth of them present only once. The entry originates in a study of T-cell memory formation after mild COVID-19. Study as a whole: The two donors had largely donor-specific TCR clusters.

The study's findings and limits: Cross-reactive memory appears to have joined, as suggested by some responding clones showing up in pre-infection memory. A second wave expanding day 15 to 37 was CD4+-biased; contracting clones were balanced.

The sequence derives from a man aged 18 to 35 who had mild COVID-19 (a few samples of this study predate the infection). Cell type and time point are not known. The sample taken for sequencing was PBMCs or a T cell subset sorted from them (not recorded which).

DNA for the CDR3: TGTGCCAGCAGCCCCGTCCAGCTGGACACCATATATTTT. Its translation is CASSPVQLDTIYF. The chain has TRBV7-9 and TRBJ1-3; no clear D gene. CDR1 and CDR2 (germline): SEHNR, FQNEAQ (reference sequence). The CDR3 has 13 residues. Trimming left V 5 bases short and J 8 bases short, with 13 bases between.